The 6 T cell receptor beta chains below were found in one sample sequenced in a study of blood T cell repertoires in COVID-19. Repertoires were generated with immunoSEQ multiplex PCR, while TCRdb's copy carries only in-frame clones and drops some. The data show roughly 250,000 clones, with 70% to 90% seen just once and roughly 1.6% held by the top ten. Sequencing was done on a sample of PBMCs or T cells enriched from blood (not recorded which). The receptors derive from a woman between 45 and 65 years old who had recovered from COVID-19.

The chain carries TRBV30 and TRBJ1-1, with TRBD1 matching 10 bases. V trimming: 4 bases; J trimming: 6 bases; junction bases outside the gene matches: 8. The CDR3 runs 14 residues. Germline V lookup: CDR1 GTSNPN, CDR2 SVGIG (reference sequence). The CDR3, as DNA: TGTGCCTGGAATGCCGGGACAGGGGCGGCTGAAGCTTTCTTT. Amino acids: CAWNAGTGAAEAFF.

This chain links TRBV7-2 with TRBJ2-2; 10 bases line up with TRBD2. In germline, CDR1 is SGHTA, CDR2 FQGNSA. The CDR3 contains 16 residues. The V and J ends lost 5 bases and 1 base, in that order; junction bases with no gene match: 4. The CDR3 reads CASSQRTSGNTGELFF. CDR3 DNA: TGTGCCAGCAGCCAAAGGACTAGCGGGAACACCGGGGAGCTGTTTTTT.

The CDR3 DNA is TGTGCCAGCAGTTCAGGACAGGGGCGCTCTGGGGCCAACGTCCTGACTTTC. Translation: CASSSGQGRSGANVLTF. The genes are TRBV27 and TRBJ2-6, with 9 bases that match TRBD1. The V gene's germline CDR1 is MNHEY and CDR2 SMNVEV (reference sequence). Unmatched junction bases numbered 4, after V lost 4 bases and J lost 0 bases. CDR3 length equals 17 residues. Looking up the rest from reference TRBV27 and TRBJ2-6 gives the full variable domain: EAQVTQNPRYLITVTGKKLTVTCSQNMNHEYMSWYRQDPGLGLRQIYYSMNVEVTDKGDVPEGYKVSRKEKRNFPLILESPSPNQTSLYFCASSSGQGRSGANVLTFGAGSRLTVL.

The chain is built from TRBV10-2 and TRBJ1-5; 8 positions match TRBD1. The CDR3 has 15 amino acids. V lost 2 bases, J lost 4 bases, and 4 bases stayed unmatched. Looked up from germline, CDR1 is WSHSY and CDR2 is SAAADI. CDR3 sequence: CASSEAGGPNQPQHF. In nucleotides, the CDR3 is TGCGCCAGCAGTGAGGCAGGGGGCCCTAATCAGCCCCAGCATTTT.

V is TRBV27 and J is TRBJ2-7; 10 positions agree with TRBD2. With V trimmed by 6 bases and J by 3 bases, 8 bases remained unmatched. Germline-derived CDR1 and CDR2 are MNHEY and SMNVEV (reference sequence). This CDR3 comprises 15 residues. CDR3 bases: TGTGCCAGCAGCACCCGGACTAGCGGAAACTACGAGCAGTACTTC. Translating gives CASSTRTSGNYEQYF.

V is TRBV6-1 and J is TRBJ1-2; TRBD1 matches at 7 bases. V shed 2 bases, J shed 7 bases, and the junction held 4 bases outside the gene matches. Germline-derived CDR1 and CDR2 are MNHNS and SASEGT. The CDR3 is made up of 13 amino acids. The DNA of the CDR3 is TGTGCCAGCAGTGAAACACAGGGGTTTGGCTACACCTTC. Its protein product is CASSETQGFGYTF.